The TCR beta chain under discussion was sequenced for a study of blood T cell repertoires in COVID-19. Study at large: Sources were T cells, B-cell-depleted T cells, or PBMCs; the material itself was cDNA or gDNA.

The authors' processing: Cell counts per sample came from amplifying reference gene primers. Here immunoSEQ multiplex PCR was the method, and the copy in TCRdb shows in-frame clones only, minus some. Clone size and V and J calls were adopted from that table, with D and trimming inferred from the DNA. This sample has fewer than 95,000 clones, with 88% found just once. The CDR3 spans 13 residues. The V and J ends lost 7 bases and 4 bases respectively, with 13 bases between them. Germline V lookup: CDR1 MDHEN, CDR2 SYDVKM. This TCR was sampled from a man aged 55-75 years with acute or convalescent COVID-19. Input material: peripheral blood. The chain combines TRBV28 with TRBJ1-1, with D tentatively TRBD1 (6 bases). CDR3 in amino acids: CASTATGSTEAFF. CDR3 DNA sequence: TGTGCCAGCACCGCAACAGGGTCCACTGAAGCTTTCTTT.